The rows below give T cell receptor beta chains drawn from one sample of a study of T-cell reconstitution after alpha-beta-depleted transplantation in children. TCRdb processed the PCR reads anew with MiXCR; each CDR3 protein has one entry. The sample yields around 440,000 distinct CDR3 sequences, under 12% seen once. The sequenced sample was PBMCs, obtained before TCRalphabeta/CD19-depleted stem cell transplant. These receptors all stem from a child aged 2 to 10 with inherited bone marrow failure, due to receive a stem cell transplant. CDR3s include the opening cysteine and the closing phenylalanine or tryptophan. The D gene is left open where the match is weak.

cdr3_aa: CASSYRAGETQYF
v_call: TRBV12-3/TRBV12-4
d_call: -
j_call: TRBJ2-5
cdr3_length: 13

cdr3_aa: CSVRGQVDTQYF
v_call: TRBV29-1
d_call: -
j_call: TRBJ2-3
cdr3_length: 12

cdr3_aa: CASSLGVLAGRNEQFF
v_call: TRBV7-2
d_call: -
j_call: TRBJ2-1
cdr3_length: 16

cdr3_aa: CSAGTGPDQPQHF
v_call: TRBV20-1
d_call: TRBD1
j_call: TRBJ1-5
cdr3_length: 13

cdr3_aa: CASSSLPTGPVNTEAFF
v_call: TRBV5-1
d_call: -
j_call: TRBJ1-1
cdr3_length: 17

cdr3_aa: CASSIQGLSNQPQHF
v_call: TRBV19
d_call: -
j_call: TRBJ1-5
cdr3_length: 15

cdr3_aa: CSVTRSGQNTEAFF
v_call: TRBV29-1
d_call: -
j_call: TRBJ1-1
cdr3_length: 14

cdr3_aa: CASRPGVRGEQFF
v_call: TRBV7-9
d_call: -
j_call: TRBJ2-1
cdr3_length: 13

cdr3_aa: CSARDRGGRTTDTQYF
v_call: TRBV20-1
d_call: TRBD2
j_call: TRBJ2-3
cdr3_length: 16

cdr3_aa: CASSFSAVTLDNEQFF
v_call: TRBV12-3/TRBV12-4
d_call: -
j_call: TRBJ2-1
cdr3_length: 16

cdr3_aa: CASSPGVGGYSYEQYF
v_call: TRBV4-2
d_call: -
j_call: TRBJ2-7
cdr3_length: 16

cdr3_aa: CASSLEQGVRETQYF
v_call: TRBV5-6
d_call: -
j_call: TRBJ2-5
cdr3_length: 15

cdr3_aa: CSGQGNTGELFF
v_call: TRBV29-1
d_call: TRBD1
j_call: TRBJ2-2
cdr3_length: 12

cdr3_aa: CASSLGWDGSDYGYTF
v_call: TRBV7-9
d_call: -
j_call: TRBJ1-2
cdr3_length: 16

cdr3_aa: CASSQGIRGSGNTIYF
v_call: TRBV4-3
d_call: -
j_call: TRBJ1-3
cdr3_length: 16

cdr3_aa: CASSLSTGSETQYF
v_call: TRBV5-4
d_call: -
j_call: TRBJ2-5
cdr3_length: 14

cdr3_aa: CSARDDAGGWDEQFF
v_call: TRBV20-1
d_call: TRBD2
j_call: TRBJ2-1
cdr3_length: 15

cdr3_aa: CSAIGQGVLNEKLFF
v_call: TRBV29-1
d_call: TRBD1
j_call: TRBJ1-4
cdr3_length: 15

cdr3_aa: CATSRWTSTNEKLFF
v_call: TRBV19
d_call: -
j_call: TRBJ1-4
cdr3_length: 15

cdr3_aa: CASSSHHSGRPAKNIQYF
v_call: TRBV6-5
d_call: TRBD2
j_call: TRBJ2-4
cdr3_length: 18

cdr3_aa: CATSMGGRVSNEQFF
v_call: TRBV19
d_call: -
j_call: TRBJ2-1
cdr3_length: 15

cdr3_aa: CSARAGTSSYEQYF
v_call: TRBV20-1
d_call: TRBD2
j_call: TRBJ2-7
cdr3_length: 14

cdr3_aa: CSASSPRAVDTEAFF
v_call: TRBV20-1
d_call: -
j_call: TRBJ1-1
cdr3_length: 15

cdr3_aa: CASSLAGQPYEQYF
v_call: TRBV5-1
d_call: -
j_call: TRBJ2-7
cdr3_length: 14